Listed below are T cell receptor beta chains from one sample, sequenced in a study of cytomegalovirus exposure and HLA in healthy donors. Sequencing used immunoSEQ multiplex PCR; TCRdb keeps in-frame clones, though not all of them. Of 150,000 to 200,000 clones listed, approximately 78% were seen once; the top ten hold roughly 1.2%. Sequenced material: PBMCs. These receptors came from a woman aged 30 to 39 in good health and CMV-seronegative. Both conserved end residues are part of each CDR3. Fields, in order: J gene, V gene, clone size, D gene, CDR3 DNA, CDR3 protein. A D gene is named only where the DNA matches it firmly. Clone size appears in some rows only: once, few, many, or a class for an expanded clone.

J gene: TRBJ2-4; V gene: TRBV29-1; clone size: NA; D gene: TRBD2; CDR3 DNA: TGCAGCGGCCAGGGGCTAGCGGGAGTTTTGAGGGCCAAAAACATTCAGTACTTC; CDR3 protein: CSGQGLAGVLRAKNIQYF
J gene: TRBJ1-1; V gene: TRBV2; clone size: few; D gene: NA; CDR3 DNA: TGTGCCAGCAGCCCCGGAGGAGCGTTTAAAGCTTTCTTT; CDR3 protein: CASSPGGAFKAFF
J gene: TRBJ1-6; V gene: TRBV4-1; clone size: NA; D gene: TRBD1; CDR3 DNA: TGCGCCAGCAGCCAAAATTGGATTACCGGGACAGGGGTCGGGGGAAATTCACCCCTCCACTTT; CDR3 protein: CASSQNWITGTGVGGNSPLHF
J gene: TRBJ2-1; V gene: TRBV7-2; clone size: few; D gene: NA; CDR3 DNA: TGTGCCAGCAGCTTTGCAGGCTTGGAGCAGTTCTTC; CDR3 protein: CASSFAGLEQFF
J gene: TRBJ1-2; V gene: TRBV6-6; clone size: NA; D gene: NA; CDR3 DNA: TGTGCCAGCATCCCAGGAGCGGGATGGGATGGCTACACCTTC; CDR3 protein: CASIPGAGWDGYTF
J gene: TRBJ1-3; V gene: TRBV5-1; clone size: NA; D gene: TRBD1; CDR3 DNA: TGCGCCAGCAGAGAAACAGGGGGCTACTCTGGAAACACCATATATTTT; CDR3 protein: CASRETGGYSGNTIYF
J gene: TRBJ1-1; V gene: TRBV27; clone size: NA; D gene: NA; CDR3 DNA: TGTGCCAGCAGTTATCGGGGCGGGGACACTGAAGCTTTCTTT; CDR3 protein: CASSYRGGDTEAFF
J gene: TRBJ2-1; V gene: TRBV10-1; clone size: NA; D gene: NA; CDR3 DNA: TGCGCCAGCAGTGAGTCGTGGAACAGCTACAATGAGCAGTTCTTC; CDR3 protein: CASSESWNSYNEQFF
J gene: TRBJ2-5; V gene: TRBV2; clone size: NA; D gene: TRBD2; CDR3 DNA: TGTGCCAGCAGTGAGTTAAGCGGGAGAGAGGAGACCCAGTACTTC; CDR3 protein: CASSELSGREETQYF
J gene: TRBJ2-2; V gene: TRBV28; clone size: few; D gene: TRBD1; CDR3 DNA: TGTGCCAGCAGTTTAGGGACAGGGAACACCGGGGAGCTGTTTTTT; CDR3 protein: CASSLGTGNTGELFF
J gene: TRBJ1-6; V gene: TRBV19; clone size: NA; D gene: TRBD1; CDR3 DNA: TGTGCCAGTAGTTCAGGGGGCACCTATAATTCACCCCTCCACTTT; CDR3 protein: CASSSGGTYNSPLHF
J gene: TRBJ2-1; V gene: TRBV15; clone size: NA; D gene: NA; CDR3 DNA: TGTGCCACCAGCAGAGATCGGAGGAGCTCCTACAATGAGCAGTTCTTC; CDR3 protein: CATSRDRRSSYNEQFF
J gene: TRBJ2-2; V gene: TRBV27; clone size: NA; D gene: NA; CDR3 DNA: TGTGCCAGCAGACCTTTGCGAGGCACCGGGGAGCTGTTTTTT; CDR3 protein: CASRPLRGTGELFF
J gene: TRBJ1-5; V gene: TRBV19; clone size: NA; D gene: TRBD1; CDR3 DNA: TGTGCCAGTATAGCAGGGACAGGGAATAGCAATCAGCCCCAGCATTTT; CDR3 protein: CASIAGTGNSNQPQHF
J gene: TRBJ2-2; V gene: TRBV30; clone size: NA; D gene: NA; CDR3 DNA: TGTGCCTGGAGTAAGAGCTACACCGGGGAGCTGTTTTTT; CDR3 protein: CAWSKSYTGELFF
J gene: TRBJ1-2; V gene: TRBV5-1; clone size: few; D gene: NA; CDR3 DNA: TGCGCCAGCAGCGGGCAGGGTCCCCAAAGAGGATATGGCTACACCTTC; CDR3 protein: CASSGQGPQRGYGYTF
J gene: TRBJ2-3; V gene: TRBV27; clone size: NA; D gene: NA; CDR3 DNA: TGTGCCAGCAGTTTATCTCGAGCGAGGACAGATACGCAGTATTTT; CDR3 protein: CASSLSRARTDTQYF
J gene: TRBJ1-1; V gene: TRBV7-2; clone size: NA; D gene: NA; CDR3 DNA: TGTGCCAGCAGCCCCTACCTCAACACTGAAGCTTTCTTT; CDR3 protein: CASSPYLNTEAFF
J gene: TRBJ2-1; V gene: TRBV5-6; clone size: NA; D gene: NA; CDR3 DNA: TGTGCCAGCAGCTCCGGGGAGTGGTCCTACAATGAGCAGTTCTTC; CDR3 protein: CASSSGEWSYNEQFF
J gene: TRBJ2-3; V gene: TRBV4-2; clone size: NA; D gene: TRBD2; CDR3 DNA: TGTGCCAGCAGCCACGGGCGGGAGGGATTGTGGAGGGGCACAGATACGCAGTATTTT; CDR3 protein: CASSHGREGLWRGTDTQYF
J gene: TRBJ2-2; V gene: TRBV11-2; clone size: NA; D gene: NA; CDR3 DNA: TGTGCCAGCAGCTTAGATCGCACTAGAGGGACCGGGGAGCTGTTTTTT; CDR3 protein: CASSLDRTRGTGELFF
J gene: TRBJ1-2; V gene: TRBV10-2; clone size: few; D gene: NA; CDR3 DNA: TGCGCCAGCAGTGTCAGGTACGGTGAGAAGTCCTGGTATGGCTACACCTTC; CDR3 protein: CASSVRYGEKSWYGYTF
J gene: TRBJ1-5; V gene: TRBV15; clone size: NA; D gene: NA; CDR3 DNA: TGTGCCACCAGCAGAGATCGCGGCAATCAGCCCCAGCATTTT; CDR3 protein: CATSRDRGNQPQHF
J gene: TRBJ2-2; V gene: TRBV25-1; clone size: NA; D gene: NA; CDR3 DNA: TGTGCCAGCAGTCTGGTACGGGGTGACACCGGGGAGCTGTTTTTT; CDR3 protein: CASSLVRGDTGELFF
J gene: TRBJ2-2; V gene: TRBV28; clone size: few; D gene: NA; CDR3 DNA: TGTGCCAGCAGTTCGGGATTCCGCACCGGGGAGCTGTTTTTT; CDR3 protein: CASSSGFRTGELFF
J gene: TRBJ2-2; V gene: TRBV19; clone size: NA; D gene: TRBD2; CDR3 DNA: TGTGCCAGTAGTGAAGCGGGGGTGGTCGGGGAGCTGTTTTTT; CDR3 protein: CASSEAGVVGELFF
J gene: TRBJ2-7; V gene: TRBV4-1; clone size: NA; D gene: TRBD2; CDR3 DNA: TGCGCCAGCAGCCAAAAACTAGCGGGCGAACTCTACGAGCAGTACTTC; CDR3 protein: CASSQKLAGELYEQYF
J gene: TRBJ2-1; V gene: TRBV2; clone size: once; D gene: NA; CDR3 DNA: TGTGCCAGCAGTGAACGTGAGGGAACCAATGAGCAGTTCTTC; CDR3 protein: CASSEREGTNEQFF
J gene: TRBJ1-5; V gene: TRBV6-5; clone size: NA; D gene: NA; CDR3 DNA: TGTGCCAGCAGTTACCTCCAGGGAAGCAATCAGCCCCAGCATTTT; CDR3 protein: CASSYLQGSNQPQHF
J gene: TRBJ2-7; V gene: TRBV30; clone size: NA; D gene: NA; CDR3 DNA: TGTGCCTGGAATCCGGGTGGCTCCTACGAGCAGTACTTC; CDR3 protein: CAWNPGGSYEQYF
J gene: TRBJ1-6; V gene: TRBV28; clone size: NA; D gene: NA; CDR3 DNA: TGTGCCAGCACTGGCGGGGGCCGTTCACCCCTCCACTTT; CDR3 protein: CASTGGGRSPLHF
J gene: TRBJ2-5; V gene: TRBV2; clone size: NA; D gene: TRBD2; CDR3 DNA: TGTGCCGGGGGGACTAGCGGGAGTGAAGAGACCCAGTACTTC; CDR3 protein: CAGGTSGSEETQYF
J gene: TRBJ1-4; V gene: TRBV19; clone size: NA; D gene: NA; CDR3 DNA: TGTGCCAGTAGCCCTAGAGAGGCAACTAATGAAAAACTGTTTTTT; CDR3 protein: CASSPREATNEKLFF
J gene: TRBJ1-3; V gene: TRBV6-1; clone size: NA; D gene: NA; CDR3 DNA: TGTGCCAGCAGTGAGGGAAGGGGGAGCTCTGGAAACACCATATATTTT; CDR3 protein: CASSEGRGSSGNTIYF
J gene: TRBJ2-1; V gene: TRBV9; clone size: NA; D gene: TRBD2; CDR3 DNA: TGTGCCAGCAGCGTAGTAGCGGGAAGCTACAATGAGCAGTTCTTC; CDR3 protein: CASSVVAGSYNEQFF
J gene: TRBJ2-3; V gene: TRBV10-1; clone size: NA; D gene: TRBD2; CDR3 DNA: TGCGCCAGCAGGAGGACTAGCGGGAGGGAAGATACGCAGTATTTT; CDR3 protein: CASRRTSGREDTQYF
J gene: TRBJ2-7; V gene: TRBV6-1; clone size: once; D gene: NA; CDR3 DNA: TGTGCCAGCAGTGTTCAACAGGTAACCTACGAGCAGTACTTC; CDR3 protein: CASSVQQVTYEQYF
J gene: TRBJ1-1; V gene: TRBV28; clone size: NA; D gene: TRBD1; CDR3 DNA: TGTGCCAGCAGCATACCCGGGAACAGGGGGAGTAACCCTGAAGCTTTCTTT; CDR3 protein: CASSIPGNRGSNPEAFF
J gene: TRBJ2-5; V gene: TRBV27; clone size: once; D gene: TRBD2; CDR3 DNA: TGTGCCAGCAGTTTATCCCCGGGAGGCCAAGAGACCCAGTACTTC; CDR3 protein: CASSLSPGGQETQYF
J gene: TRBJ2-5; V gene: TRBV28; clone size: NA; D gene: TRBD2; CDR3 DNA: TGTGCCAGCAGTTTCGGGCTAGCGGGGGTAGAGACCCAGTACTTC; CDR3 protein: CASSFGLAGVETQYF
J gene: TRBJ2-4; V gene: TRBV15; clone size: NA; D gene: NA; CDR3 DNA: TGTGCCACCAGCCCCAATGGGGGGAACATTCAGTACTTC; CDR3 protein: CATSPNGGNIQYF
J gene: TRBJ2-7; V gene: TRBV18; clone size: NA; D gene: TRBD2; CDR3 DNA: TGTGCCAGCTCACCAAAGGGACTAGCGGGAGGCAACTCCTACGAGCAGTACTTC; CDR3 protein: CASSPKGLAGGNSYEQYF
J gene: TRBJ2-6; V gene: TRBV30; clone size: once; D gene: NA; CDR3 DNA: TGTGCCTGGAGTGTACGGGGTGCTGGGGCCAACGTCCTGACTTTC; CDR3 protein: CAWSVRGAGANVLTF
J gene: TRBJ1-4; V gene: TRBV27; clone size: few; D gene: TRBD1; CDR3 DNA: TGTGCCAGCAGTCCCGGACAGGGGAGAAATGAAAAACTGTTTTTT; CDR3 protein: CASSPGQGRNEKLFF
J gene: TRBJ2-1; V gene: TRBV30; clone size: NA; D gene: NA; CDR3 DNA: TGTGCCTGGAGTCAAATCGGAGGGGAGCAGTTCTTC; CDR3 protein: CAWSQIGGEQFF
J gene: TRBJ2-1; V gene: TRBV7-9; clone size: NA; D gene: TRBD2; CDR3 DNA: TGTGCCAGCAGCTTAGGACTAGCGGGATATGAGCAGTTCTTC; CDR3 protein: CASSLGLAGYEQFF
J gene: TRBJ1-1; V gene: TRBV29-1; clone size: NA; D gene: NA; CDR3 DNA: TGCAGCGTCGAGGGCCAGGGAGGGGAAGCTTTCTTT; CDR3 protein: CSVEGQGGEAFF
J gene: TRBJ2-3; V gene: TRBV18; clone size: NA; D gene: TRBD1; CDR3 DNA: TGTGCCAGCTCACCGGGAAGGGGACAGGGGCCCGATACGCAGTATTTT; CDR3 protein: CASSPGRGQGPDTQYF
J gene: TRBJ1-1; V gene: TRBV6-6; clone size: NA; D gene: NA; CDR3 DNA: TGTGCCAGCAGTTACTCAGGGGTACAGAACACTGAAGCTTTCTTT; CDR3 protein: CASSYSGVQNTEAFF
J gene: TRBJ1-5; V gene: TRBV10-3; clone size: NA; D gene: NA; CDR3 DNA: TGTGCCATCAGGAAGGATTGGGCTCAGCCCCAGCATTTT; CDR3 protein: CAIRKDWAQPQHF
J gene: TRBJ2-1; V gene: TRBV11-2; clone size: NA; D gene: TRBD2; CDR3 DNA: TGTGCCAGCAGCTTCACTAGCGGGAGTACTTACAATGAGCAGTTCTTC; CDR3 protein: CASSFTSGSTYNEQFF
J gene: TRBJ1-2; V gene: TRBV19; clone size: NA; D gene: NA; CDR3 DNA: TGTGCCAGTTCAACGGGGGACGCCCGAGGGGGCTACACCTTC; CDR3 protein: CASSTGDARGGYTF
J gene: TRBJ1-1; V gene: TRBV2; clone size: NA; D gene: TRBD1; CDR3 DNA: TGTGCCAGCGTCCAGGGGGGGAACACTGAAGCTTTCTTT; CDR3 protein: CASVQGGNTEAFF
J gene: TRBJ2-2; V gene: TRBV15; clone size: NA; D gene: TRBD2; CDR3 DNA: TGTGCCACCAGCAGAGGAGGACTAGCGGGAGGTACCGGGGAGCTGTTTTTT; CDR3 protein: CATSRGGLAGGTGELFF
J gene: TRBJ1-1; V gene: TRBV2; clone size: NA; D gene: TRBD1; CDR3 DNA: TGTGCCAGCAGACACAGGGGCACTGAAGCTTTCTTT; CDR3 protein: CASRHRGTEAFF
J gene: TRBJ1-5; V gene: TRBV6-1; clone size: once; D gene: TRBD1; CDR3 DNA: TGTGCCAGCAGTGAAACAGGGGGGTATCAGCCCCAGCATTTT; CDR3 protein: CASSETGGYQPQHF
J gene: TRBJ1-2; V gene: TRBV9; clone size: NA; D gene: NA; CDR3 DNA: TGTGCCAGCAGCGTAGACGGGGGTAGGGGTTATGGCTACACCTTC; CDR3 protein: CASSVDGGRGYGYTF